The clone carrying this T cell receptor beta chain appeared a few times. As yet, its antigen is unknown. These data belong to a study of blood T cells in healthy people across ages. General study findings and limits: Long-lived donors had more naive CD4+ cells and higher diversity than aged donors.

Sample-barcoded 5' priming and a J-beta primer mix drove a second PCR of roughly 6 to 12 cycles. Each single sample gave us at least 2.5 million CDR3-containing paired-end reads. TCRdb called the 5' RACE reads again in MiXCR, with one record for every CDR3 protein. The top ten hold over 30% of the sample, which has about 640,000 distinct CDR3 sequences, approximately 50% seen once. J lost 0 bases, V lost 4 bases, and 1 base had no gene match. This CDR3 contains 14 residues. The chain uses TRBV12-3 or TRBV12-4 and TRBJ2-7; 9 bases agree with TRBD1. The receptor's source is a man aged 55-75 years in good health. Source material: blood. CDR3 region: CASSSTGGSYEQYF. CDR3 DNA: TGTGCCAGCAGTTCGACAGGGGGCTCCTACGAGCAGTACTTC.